Listed here are 8 T cell receptor beta chains from one sample, sequenced in a study of OX40 agonist ivuxolimab in advanced cancers. Some clones are missing from TCRdb's copy, which holds only in-frame ones; the method was immunoSEQ multiplex PCR. The repertoire holds about 22,000 clones, with approximately 86% as singletons. The sample was CD4+ or CD8+ T cells sorted from blood, taken in a trial of the OX40 agonist ivuxolimab. The receptors shown here come from an adult with an advanced solid tumor such as melanoma, head and neck, liver or kidney cancer.

This chain uses TRBV5-4 with TRBJ2-2; 9 bases are a match to TRBD2. Germline CDR1 is SGHNT and CDR2 is YYREEE (reference sequence). V shed 0 bases, J shed 5 bases, and the junction held 5 bases outside the gene matches. The CDR3 spans 16 residues. CDR3 in amino acids: CASSLGAGGITGELFF. CDR3 DNA sequence: TGTGCCAGCAGCTTGGGAGCGGGAGGAATAACCGGGGAGCTGTTTTTT. The entire variable domain, with the rest obtained from reference TRBV5-4 and TRBJ2-2, is as follows: ETGVTQSPTHLIKTRGQQVTLRCSSQSGHNTVSWYQQALGQGPQFIFQYYREEENGRGNFPPRFSGLQFPNYSSELNVNALELDDSALYLCASSLGAGGITGELFFGEGSRLTVL.

The V gene is TRBV30, the J gene TRBJ2-7, with TRBD1 identical over 9 bases. CDR1 and CDR2 from the germline V gene are GTSNPN and SVGIG (reference sequence). The ends lost 0 bases at V and 5 bases at J; junction bases unmatched: 5. The CDR3 runs to 14 residues. CDR3 loop: CAWSVGTGSNEQYF. CDR3 DNA sequence: TGTGCCTGGAGTGTAGGGACAGGGAGTAACGAGCAGTACTTC.

The chain combines TRBV15 with TRBJ1-1; possible D gene TRBD1, 6 bases. V was pared by 4 bases and J by 1 base, with 10 bases between. Germline lookup yields CDR1 LNHNV and CDR2 YYDKDF (reference sequence). The CDR3 consists of 14 residues. Here the CDR3 DNA reads TGTGCCACCAGCACCCGACAGGCGAACACTGAAGCTTTCTTT. It is translated as CATSTRQANTEAFF.

This clone has just a few counts. The chain has TRBV5-4 and TRBJ2-7, with TRBD2 matching 9 bases. Looked up from germline, CDR1 is SGHNT and CDR2 is YYREEE (reference sequence). This CDR3 region has 14 residues. Trimming at V came to 1 base and at J to 7 bases, leaving 6 bases not matched to a gene. The CDR3 nucleotides read TGTGCCAGCAGCTTGTCTAGCGGGATATATGAGCAGTACTTC. Encoded protein: CASSLSSGIYEQYF.

This clone was found once. CDR3: CASSRVGALTEAFF. CDR3 sequence (DNA): TGCGCCAGCAGTAGAGTAGGGGCGTTGACTGAAGCTTTCTTT. The chain joins TRBV4-1 to TRBJ1-1; perhaps TRBD1 as D (5 bases). The CDR3 runs 14 residues. CDR1 and CDR2 from the germline V gene are MGHRA and YSYEKL. V gave up 6 bases and J gave up 5 bases, with 16 bases separating them.

The chain employs TRBV19 and TRBJ2-1, with D perhaps TRBD1 (5 bases). The CDR3 covers 17 residues. CDR1 is LNHDA and CDR2 is SQIVND in the germline V gene (reference sequence). Trimming took off 7 bases at V and 0 bases at J, with 19 bases between the two ends. The CDR3 sequence is CASTNAPGQVSYNEQFF. The CDR3 nucleotides read TGTGCCAGTACCAACGCCCCAGGGCAAGTCTCCTACAATGAGCAGTTCTTC.

The rearrangement uses TRBV9 and TRBJ2-5; possible D gene TRBD1, 6 bases. Germline V CDR1 and CDR2: SGDLS, YYNGEE. The CDR3 sequence is 13 residues long. Trimming left V 3 bases short and J 4 bases short, with 10 bases between. The DNA for the CDR3 is TGTGCCAGCAGCGACGGACAGATAGAGACCCAGTACTTC. The encoded protein is CASSDGQIETQYF.

The V gene is TRBV7-3, the J gene TRBJ2-7; 12 bases map to TRBD2. The CDR3 loop spans 15 amino acids. V shed 5 bases, J shed 2 bases, and the junction held 4 bases outside the gene matches. CDR1 and CDR2 from the germline V gene are SGHTA and FQGTGA. The CDR3 sequence is CASSMTSGRTYEQYF. As DNA, the CDR3 is TGTGCCAGCAGCATGACTAGCGGGAGAACCTACGAGCAGTACTTC.